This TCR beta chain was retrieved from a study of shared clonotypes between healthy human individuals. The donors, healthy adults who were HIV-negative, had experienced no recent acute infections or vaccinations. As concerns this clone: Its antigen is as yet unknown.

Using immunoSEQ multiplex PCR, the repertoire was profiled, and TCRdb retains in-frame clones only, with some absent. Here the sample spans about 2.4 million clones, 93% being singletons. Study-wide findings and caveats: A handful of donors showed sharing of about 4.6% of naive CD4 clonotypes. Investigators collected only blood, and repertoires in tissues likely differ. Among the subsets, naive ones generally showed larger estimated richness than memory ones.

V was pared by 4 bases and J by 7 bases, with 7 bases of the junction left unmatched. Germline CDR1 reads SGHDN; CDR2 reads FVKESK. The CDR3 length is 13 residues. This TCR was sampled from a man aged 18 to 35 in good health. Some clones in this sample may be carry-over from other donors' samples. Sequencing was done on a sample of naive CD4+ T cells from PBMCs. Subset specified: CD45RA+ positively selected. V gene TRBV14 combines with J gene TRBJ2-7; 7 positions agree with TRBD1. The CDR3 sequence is CASSPTTGWEQYF. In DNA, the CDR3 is TGTGCCAGCAGCCCCACGACAGGGTGGGAGCAGTACTTC.